This TCR beta chain stems from a study of T cell responses to AZD1222 COVID-19 vaccine (dated by TCRdb to the early 2020s). Study-wide context: A total of 230 to 250 trial participants underwent TCR sequencing, of whom around 200 received two doses of AZD1222 and some 25 received two doses of the MenACWY control vaccine. Trial participants were enrolled by age into subgroups of 18-55, 56-69 and 70-plus years, and roughly 160, 29 and 62 TCR-sequenced participants, respectively, were included in these subgroups.

The time point label on this specimen signifies: about 28 days (+/-7) after the second vaccine dose. This specimen's treatment or condition label, interpreted: meningococcal conjugate vaccine given as trial control. Vaccinee samples were obtained from the UK trials COV001 and COV002, which included a single-blind randomized controlled phase 2/3 trial of AZD1222 (ChAdOx1 nCoV-19) in healthy adults. For TCRbeta chain sequencing, PBMC samples from trial participants were taken at day 0 and at day 28 after the second dose. Notes on this clone: Its antigen is unknown. One base away there is no much larger clone; base qualities are not given.

The CDR3 starts with the cysteine, ends with the phenylalanine, and has 16 residues. Only the CDR3 part of the read is kept: 48 bases, read in frame from the first base. Overall study results and their limits: The whole spike protein was spanned by vaccine-associated CD4 TCRs, and dominant responses were seen in regions 160-218 and 743-854. Because no day 14 peak-response samples were available, the repertoires could be characterized only after the peak T cell response. Most participants were white British and females outnumbered males, and the authors suggested that clonal diversity may have been underestimated. A significant rise in spike-specific TCR breadth and depth was observed after two AZD1222 doses relative to day 0 and relative to MenACWY recipients. The 56-69-year group was small, and its depth increase did not reach significance, likely because of low power. Conclusions about previously exposed vaccinees were limited because only six AZD1222 recipients were SARS-CoV-2 seropositive at baseline. Reportedly, close to half of the unique spike-specific TCRs recognized epitopes lying outside the regions that are mutated in the B.1.351 and B.1.1.7 variants.

The CDR3 regions of human TCRbeta chains were subjected to immunosequencing. On the authors' methods: TCRs in the repertoires were compared against a reference library of SARS-CoV-2-specific TCRs that had been generated with the MIRA antigen-specificity platform. Breadth was defined as the fraction of unique TCRs that were SARS-CoV-2-associated, and depth was defined as the fraction of total T cells that were SARS-CoV-2-associated. Using the MIRA data, each spike-specific TCR was mapped to the spike region that the TCR reacts to and placed in a CD4 or CD8 class. Log10-transformed breadth and depth values were compared by one-way ANOVA with Sidak's multiple comparisons tests. In TCRdb, the immuneACCESS table is reduced to in-frame sequences with V and J assigned. These tables do not hold every clone; where another copy was compared, an unresolved V gene accounts for under half, and the others remain unexplained. The DNA gave D and trimming, while V, J and clone size come from that table. The sample table holds approximately 130,000 clones, of which over 75% were seen once. The ten largest clones represent 4% to 4.5% of the sample.

The sequence came from an adult who received the MenACWY meningococcal vaccine as a control. Recombination joined TRBV21-1 with TRBJ1-5. TRBV21-1 is a pseudogene. The specimen was peripheral blood, collected 28 days after the second dose of the MenACWY control vaccine. Here is the DNA: TGTGCCAGCAGCAGCGACTGGAGGGGGTGGTATCAGCCCCAGCATTTT. Its protein reads: CASSSDWRGWYQPQHF.